This T cell receptor (beta chain) was sequenced for a study of Tregs in tolerant kidney transplant recipients. Study-level findings and limits: Findings come from small patient numbers and require larger validation. Changing PCR primers prevented nucleotide comparison between some patients' samples.

Comment on this clone: Its antigen is still unknown.

Germline V gives CDR1 MNHNY, CDR2 SVGAGI (reference sequence). The CDR3 has 15 residues. The V gene lost 0 bases and the J gene lost 8 bases, with 14 bases spanning the gap. Data came from immunoSEQ multiplex PCR; TCRdb stores just in-frame clones and leaves some out. The data show 55,000 to 80,000 clones, about 98% seen once. Unstimulated regulatory T cells (CD4+CD25+CD127-), CD4+CD25- non-regulatory cells, CD4 and CD8 cells were FACS-sorted from thawed PBMCs. Thawed PBMCs were rested overnight at 37°C with approximately 200 IU/ml IL-2 before regulatory T cell sorting. The chain employs TRBV6-6 and TRBJ2-1; a weak D match, TRBD1 (6 bases). The starting material was Tregs from blood, obtained before the transplant. This clonotype was obtained from a human donor who received a combined kidney and bone marrow transplant. The chain's CDR3 is CASSYSSQGLDEQFF. CDR3 nucleotide sequence: TGTGCCAGCAGTTACTCGAGCCAGGGGCTGGATGAGCAGTTCTTC.